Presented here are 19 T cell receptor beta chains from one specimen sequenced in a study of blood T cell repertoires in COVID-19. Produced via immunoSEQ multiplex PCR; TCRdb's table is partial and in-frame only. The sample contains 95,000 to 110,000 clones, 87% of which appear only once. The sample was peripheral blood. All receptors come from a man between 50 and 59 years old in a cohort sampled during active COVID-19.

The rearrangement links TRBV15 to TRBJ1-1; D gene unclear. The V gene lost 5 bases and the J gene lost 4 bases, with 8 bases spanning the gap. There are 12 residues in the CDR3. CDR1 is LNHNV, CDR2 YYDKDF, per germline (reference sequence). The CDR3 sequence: CATSAGSTEAFF. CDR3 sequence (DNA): TGTGCCACCAGCGCTGGCAGCACTGAAGCTTTCTTT.

The DNA of the CDR3 is TGTGCCAGTAGTAGCCTCTTGGGGGGTGATCTCCTTGAGCAGTTCTTC. This gives the protein CASSSLLGGDLLEQFF. V gene TRBV19 combines with J gene TRBJ2-1, with D tentatively TRBD2 (6 bases). The ends were cut back, 4 bases at V and 9 bases at J, with 22 bases in the middle. The CDR3 length is 16 residues. Per the germline V gene, CDR1 is LNHDA and CDR2 is SQIVND (reference sequence).

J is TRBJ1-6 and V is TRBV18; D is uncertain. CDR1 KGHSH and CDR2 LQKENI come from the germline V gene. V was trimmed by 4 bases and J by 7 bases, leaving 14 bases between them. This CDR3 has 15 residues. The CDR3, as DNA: TGTGCCAGCTCACAATCGGGAGCTATCAATTCACCCCTCCACTTT. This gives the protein CASSQSGAINSPLHF.

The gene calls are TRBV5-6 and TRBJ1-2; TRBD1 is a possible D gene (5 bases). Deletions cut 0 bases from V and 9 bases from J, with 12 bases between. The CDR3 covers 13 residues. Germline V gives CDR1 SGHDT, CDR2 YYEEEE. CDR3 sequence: CASSLEGRVSYTF. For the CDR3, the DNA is TGTGCCAGCAGCTTGGAGGGGAGGGTAAGCTACACCTTC. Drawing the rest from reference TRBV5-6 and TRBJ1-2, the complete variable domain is DAGVTQSPTHLIKTRGQQVTLRCSPKSGHDTVSWYQQALGQGPQFIFQYYEEEERQRGNFPDRFSGHQFPNYSSELNVNALLLGDSALYLCASSLEGRVSYTFGSGTRLTVV.

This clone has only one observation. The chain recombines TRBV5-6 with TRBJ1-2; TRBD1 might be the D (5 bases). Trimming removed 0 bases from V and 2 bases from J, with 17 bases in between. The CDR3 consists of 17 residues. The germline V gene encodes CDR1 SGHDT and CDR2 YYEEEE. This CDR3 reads CASSLGQRDPGNYGYTF. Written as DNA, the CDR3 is TGTGCCAGCAGCTTGGGTCAGCGTGACCCAGGGAACTATGGCTACACCTTC.

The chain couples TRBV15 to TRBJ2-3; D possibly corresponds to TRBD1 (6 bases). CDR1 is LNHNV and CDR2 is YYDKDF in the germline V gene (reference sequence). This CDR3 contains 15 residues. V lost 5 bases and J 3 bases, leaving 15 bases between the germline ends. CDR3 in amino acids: CATSAQGQGTDTQYF. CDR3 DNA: TGTGCCACCAGCGCACAGGGACAAGGGACAGATACGCAGTATTTT.

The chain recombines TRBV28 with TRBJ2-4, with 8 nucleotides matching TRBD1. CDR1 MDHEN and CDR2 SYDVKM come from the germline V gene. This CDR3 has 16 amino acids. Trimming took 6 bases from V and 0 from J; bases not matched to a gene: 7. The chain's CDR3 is CASRDGQGLAKNIQYF. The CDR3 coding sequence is TGTGCCAGCAGGGACGGACAGGGATTAGCCAAAAACATTCAGTACTTC.

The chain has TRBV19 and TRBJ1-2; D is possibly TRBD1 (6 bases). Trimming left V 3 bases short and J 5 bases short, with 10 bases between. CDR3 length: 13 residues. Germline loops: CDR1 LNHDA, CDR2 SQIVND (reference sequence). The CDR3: CASSMGAGYGYTF. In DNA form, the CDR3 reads TGTGCCAGTAGTATGGGGGCAGGGTATGGCTACACCTTC.

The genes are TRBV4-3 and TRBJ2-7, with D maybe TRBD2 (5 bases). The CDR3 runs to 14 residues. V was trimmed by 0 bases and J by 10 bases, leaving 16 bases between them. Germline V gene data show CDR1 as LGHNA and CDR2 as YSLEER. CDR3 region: CASSQDETGTKQYF. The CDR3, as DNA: TGCGCCAGCAGCCAAGATGAGACGGGAACGAAACAGTACTTC.

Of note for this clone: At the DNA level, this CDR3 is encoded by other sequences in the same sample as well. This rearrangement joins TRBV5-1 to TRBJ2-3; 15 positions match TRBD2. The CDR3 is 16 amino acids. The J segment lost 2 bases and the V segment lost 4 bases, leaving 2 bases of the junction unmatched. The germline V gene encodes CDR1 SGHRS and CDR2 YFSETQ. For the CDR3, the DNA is TGCGCCAGCAGCCGGACTAGCGGGGGGGTCACAGATACGCAGTATTTT. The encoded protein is CASSRTSGGVTDTQYF.

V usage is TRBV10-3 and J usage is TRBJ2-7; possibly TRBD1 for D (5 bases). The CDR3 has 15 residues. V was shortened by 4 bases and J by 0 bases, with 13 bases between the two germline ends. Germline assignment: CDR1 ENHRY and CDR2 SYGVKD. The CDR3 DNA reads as TGTGCCATCAGTGCTATGCGGACAAGCTCCTACGAGCAGTACTTC. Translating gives CAISAMRTSSYEQYF.

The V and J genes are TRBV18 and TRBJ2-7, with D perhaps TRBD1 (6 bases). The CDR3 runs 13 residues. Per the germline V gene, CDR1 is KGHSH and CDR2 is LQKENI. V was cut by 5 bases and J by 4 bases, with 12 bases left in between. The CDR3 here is CASSKGQEYEQYV. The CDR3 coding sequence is TGTGCCAGCTCAAAGGGACAAGAATACGAGCAGTACGTC.

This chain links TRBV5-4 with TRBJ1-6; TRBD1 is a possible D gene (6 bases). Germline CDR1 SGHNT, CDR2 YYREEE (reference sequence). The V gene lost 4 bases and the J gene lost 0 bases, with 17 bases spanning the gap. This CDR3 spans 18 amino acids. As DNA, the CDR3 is TGTGCCAGCAGCCCTTCCGGGGGGGCGAGCTCCTATAATTCACCCCTCCACTTT. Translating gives CASSPSGGASSYNSPLHF.

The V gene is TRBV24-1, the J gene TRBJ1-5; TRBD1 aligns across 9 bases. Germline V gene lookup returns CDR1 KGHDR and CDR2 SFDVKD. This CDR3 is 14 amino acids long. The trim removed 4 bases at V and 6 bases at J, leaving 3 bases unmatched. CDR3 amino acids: CATSEGQGFQPQHF. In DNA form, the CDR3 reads TGTGCCACCAGTGAGGGACAGGGATTTCAGCCCCAGCATTTT.

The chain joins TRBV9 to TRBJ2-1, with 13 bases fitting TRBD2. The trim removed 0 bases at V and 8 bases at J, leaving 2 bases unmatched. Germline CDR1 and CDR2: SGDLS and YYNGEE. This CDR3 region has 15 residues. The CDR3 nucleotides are TGTGCCAGCAGCGTAGGGACTAGCGGGGGTCATGAGCAGTTCTTC. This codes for CASSVGTSGGHEQFF.

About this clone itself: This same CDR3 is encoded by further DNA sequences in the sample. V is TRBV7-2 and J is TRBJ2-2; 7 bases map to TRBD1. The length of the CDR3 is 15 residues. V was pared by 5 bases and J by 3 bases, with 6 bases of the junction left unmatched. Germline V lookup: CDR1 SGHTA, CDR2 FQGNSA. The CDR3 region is CASSRDRVDTGELFF. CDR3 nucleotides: TGTGCCAGCAGCCGCGACAGGGTTGACACCGGGGAGCTGTTTTTT.

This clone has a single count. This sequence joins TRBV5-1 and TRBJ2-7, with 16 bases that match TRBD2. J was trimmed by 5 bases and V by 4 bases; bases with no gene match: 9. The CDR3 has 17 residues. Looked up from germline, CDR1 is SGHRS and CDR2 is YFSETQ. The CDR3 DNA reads TGCGCCAGCAGCCCGCTCGGGACTAGCGGGGGGGCAAACGAGCAGTACGTC. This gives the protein CASSPLGTSGGANEQYV.

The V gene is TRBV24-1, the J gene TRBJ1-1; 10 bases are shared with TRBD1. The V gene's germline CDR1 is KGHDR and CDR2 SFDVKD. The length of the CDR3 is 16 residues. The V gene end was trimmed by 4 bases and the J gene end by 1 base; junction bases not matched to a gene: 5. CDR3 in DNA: TGTGCCACCAGTGAGTCCGGGACAGGGGCGAACACTGAAGCTTTCTTT. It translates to CATSESGTGANTEAFF.

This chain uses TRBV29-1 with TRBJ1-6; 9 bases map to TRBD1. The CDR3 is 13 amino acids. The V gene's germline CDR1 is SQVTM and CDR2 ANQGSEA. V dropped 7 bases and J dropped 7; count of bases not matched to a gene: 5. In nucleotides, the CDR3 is TGCAGCGCCGGGACAGGGCCCAATTCACCCCTCCACTTT. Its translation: CSAGTGPNSPLHF.